The 16 T cell receptor beta chains presented below share a single source sample, sequenced in a study of monozygotic twins with inflammatory bowel disease. TCRdb re-called the 5' RACE reads and gives one entry per CDR3 protein, without DNA. The sample spans over 150,000 distinct CDR3 sequences; the ten largest clones claim about 2.7%. Material for sequencing was blood. The receptor set was obtained from a human donor with ulcerative colitis or Crohn's disease, or a healthy co-twin of an affected twin (not recorded which).

The chain carries TRBV27 and TRBJ2-1; TCRdb's D call, TRBD2, is unchecked because there is no DNA. This CDR3 is built from 17 residues. Germline V CDR1 and CDR2: MNHEY, SMNVEV (reference sequence). The CDR3 loop reads CASSFLSTSGYYNEQFF.

The chain joins TRBV29-1 to TRBJ1-4; TCRdb proposes TRBD1, but this gene call is untestable without DNA. This CDR3 is built from 13 residues. Germline-derived CDR1 and CDR2 are SQVTM and ANQGSEA. CDR3 region: CSVGDRADEKLFF.

The chain combines TRBV3-1 with TRBJ2-7. The CDR3 covers 14 residues. The V gene's germline CDR1 is LGHDT and CDR2 YNNKEL (reference sequence). The CDR3 sequence: CASSRGRGSYEQYF.

CDR3 loop: CASSQAARSTQYF. This chain links TRBV14 with TRBJ2-5. From germline, CDR1 is SGHDN and CDR2 FVKESK. The CDR3 consists of 13 residues.

The chain combines TRBV5-1 with TRBJ2-1; the TCRdb call, TRBD2, lacks DNA for checking. The CDR3 runs to 16 residues. The germline V gene encodes CDR1 SGHRS and CDR2 YFSETQ. The chain's CDR3 is CASSRLTSGFGNEQFF.

CDR3 protein: CASSLGELPFTSQETQYF. The V call is TRBV7-8, the J call TRBJ2-5; without DNA, the TCRdb call of TRBD1 cannot be checked. CDR1 is SGHVS and CDR2 is FQNEAQ in the germline V gene. The CDR3 spans 18 residues.

V is TRBV19 and J is TRBJ1-5. The CDR3 consists of 16 residues. Germline V CDR1 and CDR2: LNHDA, SQIVND (reference sequence). The CDR3 reads CASSIKSGRVDQPQHF.

This chain joins TRBV9 and TRBJ2-1; TCRdb's D call, TRBD2, is unchecked because there is no DNA. The germline gives CDR1 SGDLS, CDR2 YYNGEE. The CDR3 length is 17 residues. CDR3 in amino acids: CASSVVASGWAYNEQFF.

The chain recombines TRBV6-2 or TRBV6-3 with TRBJ1-5. The CDR3 consists of 13 residues. Looked up from germline, CDR1 is MNHEY and CDR2 is SVGEGT. CDR3 residues: CASKVSRNQPQHF.

V and J are TRBV28 and TRBJ1-5; TCRdb's D gene call, TRBD1, goes unchecked for lack of DNA. CDR1 and CDR2 (germline): MDHEN, SYDVKM. This CDR3 region has 17 residues. The CDR3 region is CASSPALMTGAYQPQHF.

The J gene is TRBJ2-1, the V gene TRBV6-2 or TRBV6-3; TCRdb calls TRBD1, which cannot be checked without DNA. CDR3 size: 15 residues. The germline V gene has CDR1 MNHEY and CDR2 SVGEGT. The CDR3 protein is CASFRRGGGSSEQFF.

This chain joins TRBV27 and TRBJ2-5; TCRdb returns TRBD1, unconfirmable since there is no DNA. Per the germline V gene, CDR1 is MNHEY and CDR2 is SMNVEV (reference sequence). The CDR3 length is 15 residues. The CDR3: CASISRTGLQETQYF.

This chain uses TRBV28 with TRBJ2-1; checking the TCRdb D call of TRBD1 is not possible without DNA. This CDR3 has 14 residues. The germline V gene encodes CDR1 MDHEN and CDR2 SYDVKM. The CDR3 protein is CASSPLVQDNEQFF.

The CDR3 region is CASSLTTLAGANTGELFF. The gene calls are TRBV7-3 and TRBJ2-2; TCRdb names TRBD2, which stays unverified in the absence of DNA. Germline V gives CDR1 SGHTA, CDR2 FQGTGA. CDR3 length: 18 residues. Together with reference TRBV7-3 and TRBJ2-2, the CDR3 gives the full variable domain: GAGVSQTPSNKVTEKGKYVELRCDPISGHTALYWYRQSLGQGPEFLIYFQGTGAADDSGLPNDRFFAVRPEGSVSTLKIQRTERGDSAVYLCASSLTTLAGANTGELFFGEGSRLTVL.

The genes are TRBV19 and TRBJ1-3; TCRdb reports TRBD1, a call that lacks DNA to check it against. Germline V gene lookup returns CDR1 LNHDA and CDR2 SQIVND (reference sequence). The CDR3 spans 13 residues. The CDR3 loop reads CASRPLSGNTIYF.

V usage is TRBV28 and J usage is TRBJ1-2; as DNA is missing, the TRBD1 call by TCRdb cannot be tested. Germline CDR1 MDHEN, CDR2 SYDVKM. The CDR3 length is 16 residues. This CDR3 is CASSLSAGKLNYGYTF.